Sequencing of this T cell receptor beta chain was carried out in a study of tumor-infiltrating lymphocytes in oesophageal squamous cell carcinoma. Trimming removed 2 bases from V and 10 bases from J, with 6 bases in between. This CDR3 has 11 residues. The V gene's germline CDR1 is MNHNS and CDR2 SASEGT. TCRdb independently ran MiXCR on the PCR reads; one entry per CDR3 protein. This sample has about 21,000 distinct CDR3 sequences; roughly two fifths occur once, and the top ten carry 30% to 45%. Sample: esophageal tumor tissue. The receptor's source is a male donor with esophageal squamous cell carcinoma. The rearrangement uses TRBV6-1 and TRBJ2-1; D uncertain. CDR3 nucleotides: TGTGCCAGCAGTGAATATTGGGAGCAGTTCTTC. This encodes CASSEYWEQFF.